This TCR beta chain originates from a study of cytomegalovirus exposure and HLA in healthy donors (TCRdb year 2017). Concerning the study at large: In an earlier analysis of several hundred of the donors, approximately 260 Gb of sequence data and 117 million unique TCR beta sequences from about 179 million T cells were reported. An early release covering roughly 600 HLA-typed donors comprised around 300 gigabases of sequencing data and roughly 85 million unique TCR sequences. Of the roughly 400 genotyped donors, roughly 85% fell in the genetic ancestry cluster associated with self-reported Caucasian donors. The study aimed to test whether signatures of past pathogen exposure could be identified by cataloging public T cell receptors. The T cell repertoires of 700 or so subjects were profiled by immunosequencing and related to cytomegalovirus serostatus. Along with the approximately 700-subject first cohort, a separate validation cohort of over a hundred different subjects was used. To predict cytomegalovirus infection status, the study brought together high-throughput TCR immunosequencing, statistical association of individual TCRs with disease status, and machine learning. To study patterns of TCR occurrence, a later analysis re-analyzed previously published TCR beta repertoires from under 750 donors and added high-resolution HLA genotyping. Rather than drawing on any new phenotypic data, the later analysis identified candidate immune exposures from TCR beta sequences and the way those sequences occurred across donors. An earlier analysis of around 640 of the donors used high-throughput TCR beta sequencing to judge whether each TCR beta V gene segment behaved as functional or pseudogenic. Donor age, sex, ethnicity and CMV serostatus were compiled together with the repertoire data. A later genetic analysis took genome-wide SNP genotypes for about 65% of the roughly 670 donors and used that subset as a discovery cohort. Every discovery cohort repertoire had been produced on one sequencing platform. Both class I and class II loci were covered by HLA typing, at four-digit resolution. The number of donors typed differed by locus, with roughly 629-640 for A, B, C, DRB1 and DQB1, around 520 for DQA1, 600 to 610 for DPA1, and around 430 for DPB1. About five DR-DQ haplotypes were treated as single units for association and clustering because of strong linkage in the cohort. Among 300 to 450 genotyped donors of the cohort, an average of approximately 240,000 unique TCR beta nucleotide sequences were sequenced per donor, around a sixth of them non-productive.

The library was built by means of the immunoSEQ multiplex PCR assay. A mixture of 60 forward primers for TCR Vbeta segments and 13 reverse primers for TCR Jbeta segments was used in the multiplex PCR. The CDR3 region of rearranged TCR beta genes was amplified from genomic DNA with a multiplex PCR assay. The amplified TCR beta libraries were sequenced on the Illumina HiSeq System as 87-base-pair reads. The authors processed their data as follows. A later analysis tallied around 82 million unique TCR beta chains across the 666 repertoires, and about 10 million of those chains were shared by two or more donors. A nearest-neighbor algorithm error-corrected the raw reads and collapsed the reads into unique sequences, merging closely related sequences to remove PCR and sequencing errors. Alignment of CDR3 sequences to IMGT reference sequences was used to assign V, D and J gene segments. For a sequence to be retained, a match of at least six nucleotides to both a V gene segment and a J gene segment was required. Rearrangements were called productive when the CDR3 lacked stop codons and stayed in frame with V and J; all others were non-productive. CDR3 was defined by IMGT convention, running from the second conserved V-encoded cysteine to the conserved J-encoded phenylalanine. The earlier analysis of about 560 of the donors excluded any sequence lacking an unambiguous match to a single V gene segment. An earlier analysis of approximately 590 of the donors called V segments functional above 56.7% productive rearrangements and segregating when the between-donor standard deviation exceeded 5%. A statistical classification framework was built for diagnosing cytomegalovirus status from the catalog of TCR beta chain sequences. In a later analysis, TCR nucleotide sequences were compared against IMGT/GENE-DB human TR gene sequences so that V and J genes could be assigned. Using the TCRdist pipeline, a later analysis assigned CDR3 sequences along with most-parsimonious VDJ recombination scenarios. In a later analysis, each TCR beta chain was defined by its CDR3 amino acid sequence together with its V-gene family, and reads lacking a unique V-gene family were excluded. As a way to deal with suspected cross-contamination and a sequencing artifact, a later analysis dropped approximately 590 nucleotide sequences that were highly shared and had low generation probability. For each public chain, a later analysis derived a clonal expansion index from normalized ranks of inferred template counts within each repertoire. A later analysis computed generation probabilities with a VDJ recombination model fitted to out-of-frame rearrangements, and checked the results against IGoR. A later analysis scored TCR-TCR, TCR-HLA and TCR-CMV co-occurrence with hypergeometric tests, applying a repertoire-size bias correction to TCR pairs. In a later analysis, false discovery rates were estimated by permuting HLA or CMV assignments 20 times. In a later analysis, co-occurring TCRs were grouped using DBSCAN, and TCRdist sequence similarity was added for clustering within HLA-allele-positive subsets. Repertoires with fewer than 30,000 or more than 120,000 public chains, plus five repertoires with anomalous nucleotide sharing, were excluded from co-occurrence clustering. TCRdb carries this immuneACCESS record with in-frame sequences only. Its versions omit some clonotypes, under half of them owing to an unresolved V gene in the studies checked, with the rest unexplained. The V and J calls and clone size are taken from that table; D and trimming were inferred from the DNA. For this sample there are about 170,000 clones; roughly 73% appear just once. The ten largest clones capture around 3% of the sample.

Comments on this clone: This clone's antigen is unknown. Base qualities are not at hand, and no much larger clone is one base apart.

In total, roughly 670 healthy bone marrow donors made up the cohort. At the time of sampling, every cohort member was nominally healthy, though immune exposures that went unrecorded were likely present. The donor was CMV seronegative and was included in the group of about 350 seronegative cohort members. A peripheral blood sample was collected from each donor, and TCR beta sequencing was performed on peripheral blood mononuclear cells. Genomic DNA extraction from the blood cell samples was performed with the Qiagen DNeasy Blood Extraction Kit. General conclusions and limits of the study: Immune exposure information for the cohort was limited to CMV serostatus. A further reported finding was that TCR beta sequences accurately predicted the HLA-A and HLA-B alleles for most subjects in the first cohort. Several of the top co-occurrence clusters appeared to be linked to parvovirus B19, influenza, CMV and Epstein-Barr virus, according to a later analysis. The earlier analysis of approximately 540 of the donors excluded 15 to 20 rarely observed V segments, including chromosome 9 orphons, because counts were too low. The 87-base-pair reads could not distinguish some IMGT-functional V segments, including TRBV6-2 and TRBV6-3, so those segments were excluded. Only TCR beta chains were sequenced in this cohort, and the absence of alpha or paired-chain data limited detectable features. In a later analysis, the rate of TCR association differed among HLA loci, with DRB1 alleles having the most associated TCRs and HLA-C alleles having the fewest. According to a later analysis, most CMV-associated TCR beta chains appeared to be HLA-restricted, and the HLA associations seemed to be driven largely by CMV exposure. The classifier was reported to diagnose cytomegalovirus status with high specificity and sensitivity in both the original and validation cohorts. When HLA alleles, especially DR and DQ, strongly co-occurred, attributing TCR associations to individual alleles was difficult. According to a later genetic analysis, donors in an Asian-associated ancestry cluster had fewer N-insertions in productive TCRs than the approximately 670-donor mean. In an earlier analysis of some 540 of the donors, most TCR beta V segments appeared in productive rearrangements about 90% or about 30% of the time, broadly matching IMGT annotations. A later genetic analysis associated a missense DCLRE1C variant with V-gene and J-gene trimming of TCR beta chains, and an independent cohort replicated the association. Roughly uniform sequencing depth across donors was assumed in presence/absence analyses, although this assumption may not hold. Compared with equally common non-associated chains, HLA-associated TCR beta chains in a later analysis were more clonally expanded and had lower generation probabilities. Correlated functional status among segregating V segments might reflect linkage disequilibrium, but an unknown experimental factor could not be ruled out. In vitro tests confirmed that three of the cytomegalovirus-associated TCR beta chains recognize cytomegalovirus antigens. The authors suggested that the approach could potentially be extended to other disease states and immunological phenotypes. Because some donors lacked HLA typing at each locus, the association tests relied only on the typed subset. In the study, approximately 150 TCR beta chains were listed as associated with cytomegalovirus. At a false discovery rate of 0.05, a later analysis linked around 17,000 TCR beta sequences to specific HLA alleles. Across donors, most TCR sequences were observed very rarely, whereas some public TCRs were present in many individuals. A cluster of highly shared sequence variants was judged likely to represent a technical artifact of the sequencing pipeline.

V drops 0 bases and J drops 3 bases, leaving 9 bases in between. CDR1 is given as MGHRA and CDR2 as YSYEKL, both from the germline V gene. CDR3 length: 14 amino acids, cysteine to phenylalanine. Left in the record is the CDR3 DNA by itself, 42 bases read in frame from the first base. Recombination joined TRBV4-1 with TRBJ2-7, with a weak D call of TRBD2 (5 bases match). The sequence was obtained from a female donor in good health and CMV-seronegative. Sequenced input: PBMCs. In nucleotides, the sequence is TGCGCCAGCAGCCAAGAGAGACTAAACTACGAGCAGTACTTC. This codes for CASSQERLNYEQYF.